Reported below is one TCR beta chain. Study processing details: From reference gene primer amplification, estimates of nucleated cell counts were derived. Here immunoSEQ multiplex PCR was the method, and the copy in TCRdb shows in-frame clones only, minus some. V, J and clone size are those of that table, while D and trimming were read from the DNA. The sample includes 120,000 to 150,000 clones, approximately 88% seen only once; the top ten take roughly 1%. This record comes from a study of blood T cell repertoires in COVID-19. Turning to the study itself: Collection of acute and convalescent COVID-19 samples took place in the United States, Italy and Spain. PBMCs, B-cell-depleted T cells, or T cells were the source of the cDNA or gDNA that made up the material.

The CDR3 covers 14 residues. Germline assignment: CDR1 KGHSH and CDR2 LQKENI. V lost 5 bases, J lost 0 bases, and 7 bases lay in between. V is TRBV18 and J is TRBJ1-4; D is undetermined. The clonotype comes from a woman between 45 and 60 years old with acute or convalescent COVID-19. Material: peripheral blood. The chain's CDR3 is CASSRTATNEKLFF. The CDR3 region has the DNA TGTGCCAGCTCAAGAACGGCAACTAATGAAAAACTGTTTTTT.